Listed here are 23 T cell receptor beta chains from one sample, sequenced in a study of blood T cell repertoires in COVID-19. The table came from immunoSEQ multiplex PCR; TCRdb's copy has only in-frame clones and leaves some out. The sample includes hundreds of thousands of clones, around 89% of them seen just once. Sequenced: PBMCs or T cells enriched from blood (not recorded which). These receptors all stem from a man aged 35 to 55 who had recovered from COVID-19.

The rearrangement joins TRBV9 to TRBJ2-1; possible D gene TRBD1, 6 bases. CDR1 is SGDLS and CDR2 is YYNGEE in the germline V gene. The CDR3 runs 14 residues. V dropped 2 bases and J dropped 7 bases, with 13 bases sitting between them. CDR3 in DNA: TGTGCCAGCAGCGTTGGAGACAGGCTAAATGAGCAGTTCTTC. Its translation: CASSVGDRLNEQFF.

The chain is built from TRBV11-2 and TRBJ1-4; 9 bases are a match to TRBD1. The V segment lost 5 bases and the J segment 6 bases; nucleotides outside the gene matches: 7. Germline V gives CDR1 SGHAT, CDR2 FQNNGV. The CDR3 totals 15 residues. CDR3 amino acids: CASSQQGAKDEKLFF. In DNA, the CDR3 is TGTGCCAGCAGCCAACAGGGGGCGAAAGATGAAAAACTGTTTTTT.

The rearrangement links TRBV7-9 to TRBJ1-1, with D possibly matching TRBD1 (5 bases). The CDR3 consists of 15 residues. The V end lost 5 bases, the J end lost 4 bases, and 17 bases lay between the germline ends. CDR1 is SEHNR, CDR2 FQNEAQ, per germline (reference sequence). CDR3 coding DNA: TGTGCCAGCAGCCAGAACTCCGCCGGGGGCACTGAAGCTTTCTTT. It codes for CASSQNSAGGTEAFF.

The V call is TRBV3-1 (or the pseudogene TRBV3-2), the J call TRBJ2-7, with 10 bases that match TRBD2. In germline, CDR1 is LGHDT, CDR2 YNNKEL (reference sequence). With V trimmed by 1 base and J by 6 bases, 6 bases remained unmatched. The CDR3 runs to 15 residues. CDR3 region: CASSQAVAGGIEQYF. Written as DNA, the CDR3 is TGTGCCAGCAGCCAAGCCGTAGCGGGGGGCATCGAGCAGTACTTC.

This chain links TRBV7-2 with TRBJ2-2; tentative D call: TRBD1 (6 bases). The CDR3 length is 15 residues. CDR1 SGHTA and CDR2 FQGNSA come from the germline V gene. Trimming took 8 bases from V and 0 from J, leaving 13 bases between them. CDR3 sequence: CASAWGPANTGELFF. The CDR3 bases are TGTGCCAGCGCCTGGGGGCCAGCGAACACCGGGGAGCTGTTTTTT.

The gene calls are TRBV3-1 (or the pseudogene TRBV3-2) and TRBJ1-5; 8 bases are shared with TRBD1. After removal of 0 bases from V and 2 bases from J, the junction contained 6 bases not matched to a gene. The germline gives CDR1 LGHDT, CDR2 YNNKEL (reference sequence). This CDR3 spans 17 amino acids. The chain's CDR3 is CASSQDLSGGGNQPQHF. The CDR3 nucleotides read TGTGCCAGCAGCCAAGATTTATCAGGGGGCGGCAATCAGCCCCAGCATTTT.

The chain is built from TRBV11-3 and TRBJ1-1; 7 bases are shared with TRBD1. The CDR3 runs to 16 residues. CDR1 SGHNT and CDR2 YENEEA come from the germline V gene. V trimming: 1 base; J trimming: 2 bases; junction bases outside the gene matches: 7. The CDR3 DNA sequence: TGTGCCAGCAGCTTAGTCTTCTACAGGGGCAACACTGAAGCTTTCTTT. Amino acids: CASSLVFYRGNTEAFF.

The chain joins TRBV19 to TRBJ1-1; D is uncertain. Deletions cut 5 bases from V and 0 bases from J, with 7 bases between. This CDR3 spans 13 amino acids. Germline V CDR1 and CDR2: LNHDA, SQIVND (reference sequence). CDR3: CASSYSMNTEAFF. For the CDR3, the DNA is TGTGCCAGTAGTTACAGTATGAACACTGAAGCTTTCTTT.

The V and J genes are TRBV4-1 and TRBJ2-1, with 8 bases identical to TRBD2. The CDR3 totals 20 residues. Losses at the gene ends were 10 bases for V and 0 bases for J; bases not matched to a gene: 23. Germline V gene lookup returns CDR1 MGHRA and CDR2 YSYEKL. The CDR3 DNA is TGCGCCAACGTCTCTCCCGGGACTAGAGGGATATTGTTCTCCTACAATGAGCAGTTCTTC. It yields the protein CANVSPGTRGILFSYNEQFF.

Here the CDR3 reads CASSLGGGSGEPDTQYF. The CDR3, as DNA: TGTGCCAGCAGCTTAGGTGGTGGGTCAGGGGAGCCAGATACGCAGTATTTT. This chain connects TRBV7-9 to TRBJ2-3; tentative D call: TRBD1 (6 bases). Germline V gives CDR1 SEHNR, CDR2 FQNEAQ (reference sequence). The CDR3 covers 17 residues. Trimming stripped 1 base from V and 4 bases from J, with 18 bases between.

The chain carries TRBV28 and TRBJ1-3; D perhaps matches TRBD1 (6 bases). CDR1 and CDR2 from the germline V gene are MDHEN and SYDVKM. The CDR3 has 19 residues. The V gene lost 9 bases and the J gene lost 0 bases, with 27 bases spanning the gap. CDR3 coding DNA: TGTGCCAGTGGGAGGGTCAGGGGTCGACCTGAGAGCTCTGGAAACACCATATATTTT. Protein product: CASGRVRGRPESSGNTIYF.

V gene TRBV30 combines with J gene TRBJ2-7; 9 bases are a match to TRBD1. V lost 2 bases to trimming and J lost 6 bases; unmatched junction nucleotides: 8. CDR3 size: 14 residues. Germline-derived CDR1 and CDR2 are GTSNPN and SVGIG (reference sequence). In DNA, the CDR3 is TGTGCCTGGAGTATCGGACAGGGGAAGTCCGAGCAGTACTTC. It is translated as CAWSIGQGKSEQYF.

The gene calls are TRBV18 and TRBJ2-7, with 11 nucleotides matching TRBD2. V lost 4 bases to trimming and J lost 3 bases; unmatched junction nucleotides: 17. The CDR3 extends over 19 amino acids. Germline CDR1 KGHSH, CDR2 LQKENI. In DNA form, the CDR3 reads TGTGCCAGCTCACTCTTGCCCGGACTAGCGGGTAATTCCGGCTACGAGCAGTACTTC. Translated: CASSLLPGLAGNSGYEQYF.

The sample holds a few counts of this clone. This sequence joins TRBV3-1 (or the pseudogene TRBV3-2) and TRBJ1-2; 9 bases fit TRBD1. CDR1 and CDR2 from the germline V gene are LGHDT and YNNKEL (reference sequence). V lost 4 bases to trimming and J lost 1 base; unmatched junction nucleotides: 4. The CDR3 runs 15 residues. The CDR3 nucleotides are TGTGCCAGCAGCCTTAGGACAGGGGATAACTATGGCTACACCTTC. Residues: CASSLRTGDNYGYTF.

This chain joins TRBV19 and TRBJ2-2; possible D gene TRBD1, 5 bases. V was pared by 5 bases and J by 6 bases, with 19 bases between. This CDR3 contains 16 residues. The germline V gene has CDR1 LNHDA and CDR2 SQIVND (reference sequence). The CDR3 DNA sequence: TGTGCCAGTAGTCCCACGTCAGGGTACTACGCCGGGGAGCTGTTTTTT. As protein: CASSPTSGYYAGELFF.

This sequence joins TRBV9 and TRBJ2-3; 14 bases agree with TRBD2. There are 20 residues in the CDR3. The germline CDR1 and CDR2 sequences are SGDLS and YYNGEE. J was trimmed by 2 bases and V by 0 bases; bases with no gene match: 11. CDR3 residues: CASSVEGTLGLAGATDTQYF. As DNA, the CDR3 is TGTGCCAGCAGCGTAGAGGGGACTTTGGGACTAGCGGGAGCCACAGATACGCAGTATTTT.

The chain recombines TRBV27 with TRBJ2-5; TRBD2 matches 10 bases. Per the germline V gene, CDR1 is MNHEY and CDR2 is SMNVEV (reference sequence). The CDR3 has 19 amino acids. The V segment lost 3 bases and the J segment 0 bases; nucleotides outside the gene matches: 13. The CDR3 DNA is TGTGCCAGCAGTTTGGGCAGTAGGCGGACTAGCGGCCACCAAGAGACCCAGTACTTC. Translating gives CASSLGSRRTSGHQETQYF.

Written as DNA, the CDR3 is TGTGCCAGCAGCCAAGATCAGACAGGGGATCCCTACGAGCAGTACTTC. Its protein is CASSQDQTGDPYEQYF. The chain links TRBV6-2 or TRBV6-3 to TRBJ2-7; TRBD1 agrees at 8 bases. The V segment lost 6 bases and the J segment 2 bases; nucleotides outside the gene matches: 12. The CDR3 has 16 amino acids. Germline V gene data show CDR1 as MNHEY and CDR2 as SVGEGT.

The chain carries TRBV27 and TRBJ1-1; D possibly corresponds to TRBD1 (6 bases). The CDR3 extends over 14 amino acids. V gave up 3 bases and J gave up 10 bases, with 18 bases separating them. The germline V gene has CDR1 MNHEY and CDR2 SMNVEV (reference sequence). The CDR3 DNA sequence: TGTGCCAGCAGTTTGACAGGCACCCTGGTGGGAGCTTTCTTT. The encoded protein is CASSLTGTLVGAFF.

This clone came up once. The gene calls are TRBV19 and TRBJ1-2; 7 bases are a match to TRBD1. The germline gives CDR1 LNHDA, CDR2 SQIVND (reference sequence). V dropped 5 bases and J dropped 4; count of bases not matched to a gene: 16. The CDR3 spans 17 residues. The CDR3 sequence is CASSPRATGMMVYGYTF. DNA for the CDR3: TGTGCCAGTAGTCCGCGAGCGACAGGGATGATGGTCTATGGCTACACCTTC.

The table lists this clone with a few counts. CDR3 coding DNA: TGTGCCAGCAGCTCCCCCAAGAATACAGGGGTAATGCGGGGAAACACCATATATTTT. Translated: CASSSPKNTGVMRGNTIYF. V gene TRBV7-9 combines with J gene TRBJ1-3; 7 positions agree with TRBD1. The length of the CDR3 is 19 residues. The ends lost 4 bases at V and 4 bases at J; junction bases unmatched: 19. Germline CDR1 SEHNR, CDR2 FQNEAQ (reference sequence).

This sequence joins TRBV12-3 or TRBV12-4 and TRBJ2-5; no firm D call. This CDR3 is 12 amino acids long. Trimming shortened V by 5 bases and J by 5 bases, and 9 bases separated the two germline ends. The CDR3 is CASSAARETQYF. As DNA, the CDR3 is TGTGCCAGCAGTGCCGCCAGGGAGACCCAGTACTTC.

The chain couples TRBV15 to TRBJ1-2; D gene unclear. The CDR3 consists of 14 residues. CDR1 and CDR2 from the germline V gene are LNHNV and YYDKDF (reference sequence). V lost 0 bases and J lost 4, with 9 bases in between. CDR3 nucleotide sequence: TGTGCCACCAGCAGAGACGGTATATCCTATGGCTACACCTTC. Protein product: CATSRDGISYGYTF.